The 22 T cell receptor beta chains below come from one sample, sequenced in a study of shared clonotypes between healthy human individuals. The table came from immunoSEQ multiplex PCR; TCRdb's copy has only in-frame clones and leaves some out. The sample records 650,000 to 700,000 clones, 90% being singletons. The sequencing input was memory CD8+ T cells from PBMCs. The subset is: CD45RO+ cells pooled with CCR7-negative TemRA cells. These receptors were collected from a man aged 18 to 29 in good health. Some clones in this sample may be carry-over from other donors' samples.

The CDR3 nucleotides are TGTGCCAGCACCAGGGACAGGGAAGGTGGAAACACCATATATTTT. Protein product: CASTRDREGGNTIYF. The V and J genes are TRBV5-4 and TRBJ1-3, with 9 positions matching TRBD1. Germline CDR1 reads SGHNT; CDR2 reads YYREEE (reference sequence). The V gene end was trimmed by 6 bases and the J gene end by 3 bases; junction bases not matched to a gene: 7. The CDR3 consists of 15 residues.

The chain joins TRBV5-1 to TRBJ2-3; 10 positions match TRBD2. Trimming removed 1 base from V and 4 bases from J; junction bases left unmatched: 6. The CDR3 consists of 16 residues. Germline CDR1 and CDR2: SGHRS and YFSETQ. The CDR3 loop is CASSLSLAGVPDTQYF. In DNA form, the CDR3 reads TGCGCCAGCAGCTTGAGTCTAGCGGGGGTCCCAGATACGCAGTATTTT. The complete variable domain, with remaining parts taken from reference TRBV5-1 and TRBJ2-3, reads KAGVTQTPRYLIKTRGQQVTLSCSPISGHRSVSWYQQTPGQGLQFLFEYFSETQRNKGNFPGRFSGRQFSNSRSEMNVSTLELGDSALYLCASSLSLAGVPDTQYFGPGTRLTVL.

The chain links TRBV5-6 to TRBJ2-7, with D perhaps TRBD1 or TRBD2 (6 bases each). V lost 3 bases, J lost 3 bases, and 13 bases lay in between. Germline V CDR1 and CDR2: SGHDT, YYEEEE. This CDR3 spans 14 amino acids. The CDR3 loop reads CASSWGDTSYEQYF. The CDR3 region has the DNA TGTGCCAGCAGCTGGGGGGACACAAGCTACGAGCAGTACTTC.

The chain is built from TRBV7-9 and TRBJ2-1; 9 nucleotides agree with TRBD2. Germline V gene lookup returns CDR1 SEHNR and CDR2 FQNEAQ (reference sequence). CDR3 length equals 18 residues. J lost 2 bases, V lost 5 bases, and 13 bases had no gene match. This CDR3 is CASSRDTRLAGAYNEQFF. The CDR3 DNA reads as TGTGCCAGCAGCCGGGACACCCGGTTAGCGGGAGCCTACAATGAGCAGTTCTTC.

This rearrangement joins TRBV9 to TRBJ1-2; D not resolved. Trimming pared 3 bases from V and 2 bases from J, leaving 17 bases between. The CDR3 length is 16 residues. The germline gives CDR1 SGDLS, CDR2 YYNGEE. The DNA for the CDR3 is TGTGCCAGCAGCGAAGCCCTGGCAGTGAACAACTATGGCTACACCTTC. The encoded protein is CASSEALAVNNYGYTF.

In regard to this clone: This sample also contains other DNA sequences that code for the same CDR3. The gene calls are TRBV28 and TRBJ2-7; 7 bases map to TRBD1. With 5 bases clipped from V and 3 bases from J, the junction kept 7 bases outside the gene matches. Germline CDR1 MDHEN, CDR2 SYDVKM. This CDR3 contains 14 residues. The CDR3 is CASSLGQVYYEQYF. DNA for the CDR3: TGTGCCAGCAGTCTCGGACAGGTGTACTACGAGCAGTACTTC.

V is TRBV7-3 and J is TRBJ2-2; D is possibly TRBD1 (5 bases). CDR3 length: 14 amino acids. CDR1 and CDR2 (germline): SGHTA, FQGTGA. The ends were cut back, 8 bases at V and 6 bases at J, with 16 bases in the middle. The CDR3 sequence: CASSRTKGSGELFF. The CDR3 DNA is TGTGCCAGCTCCCGGACGAAGGGGTCCGGGGAGCTGTTTTTT.

V and J are TRBV6-5 and TRBJ2-3, with 7 bases identical to TRBD2. CDR3 length equals 13 residues. The germline CDR1 and CDR2 sequences are MNHEY and SVGAGI. V shed 8 bases, J shed 6 bases, and the junction held 8 bases outside the gene matches. CDR3 loop: CASRGRAGDTQYF. CDR3 bases: TGTGCCAGCCGTGGGAGGGCCGGGGATACGCAGTATTTT.

The genes are TRBV7-9 and TRBJ2-7; 7 bases fit TRBD2. Germline CDR1 is SEHNR and CDR2 is FQNEAQ (reference sequence). V dropped 5 bases and J dropped 7; count of bases not matched to a gene: 17. The CDR3 length is 16 residues. CDR3 bases: TGTGCCAGCAGCCTCACGACTAGCAGCTCCCCTCTAGAGCAGTACTTC. Its translation is CASSLTTSSSPLEQYF.

CDR3 protein: CASIRMGTLTYEQYF. DNA of the CDR3: TGTGCCAGCATCAGGATGGGGACACTAACTTACGAGCAGTACTTC. The rearrangement uses TRBV7-9 and TRBJ2-7; the D gene is possibly TRBD1 (6 bases). CDR3 size: 15 residues. V gave up 7 bases and J gave up 4 bases, with 20 bases separating them. Per germline, CDR1 SEHNR and CDR2 FQNEAQ (reference sequence). The variable domain in full, with the rest retrieved from reference TRBV7-9 and TRBJ2-7, is DTGVSQNPRHKITKRGQNVTFRCDPISEHNRLYWYRQTLGQGPEFLTYFQNEAQLEKSRLLSDRFSAERPKGSFSTLEIQRTEQGDSAMYLCASIRMGTLTYEQYFGPGTRLTVT.

The chain joins TRBV5-1 to TRBJ2-3; D unclear. Germline CDR1 and CDR2: SGHRS and YFSETQ. The V end lost 0 bases, the J end lost 1 base, and 6 bases lay between the germline ends. The CDR3 is 14 residues long. The CDR3 sequence: CASSLVPGTDTQYF. CDR3 in DNA: TGCGCCAGCAGCTTGGTCCCGGGCACAGATACGCAGTATTTT.

The chain links TRBV19 to TRBJ2-5; the D call may be TRBD1 or TRBD2 (5 bases each). Trimming pared 7 bases from V and 5 bases from J, leaving 14 bases between. CDR1 is LNHDA, CDR2 SQIVND, per germline (reference sequence). The CDR3 spans 13 residues. CDR3 DNA: TGTGCCAGTAAAACCCACGGGGACGAGACCCAGTACTTC. Translated, it gives CASKTHGDETQYF.

The V and J genes are TRBV5-4 and TRBJ1-1, with no clear D. This CDR3 region has 14 residues. V shed 6 bases and J shed 8 bases, with 20 bases lying between them. Germline lookup yields CDR1 SGHNT and CDR2 YYREEE (reference sequence). As DNA, the CDR3 is TGTGCCAGCACCCCGATAGAGGGAGCTTCGGAAGCTTTCTTT. It is translated as CASTPIEGASEAFF.

The chain couples TRBV28 to TRBJ2-3; TRBD2 agrees at 7 bases. V shed 3 bases, J shed 9 bases, and the junction held 12 bases outside the gene matches. The germline CDR1 and CDR2 sequences are MDHEN and SYDVKM. The CDR3 totals 15 residues. The CDR3 region is CASSLWGGMQITQYF. CDR3 sequence (DNA): TGTGCCAGCAGTTTGTGGGGAGGGATGCAGATCACGCAGTATTTT.

The V and J genes are TRBV2 and TRBJ2-6; D gene uncertain. Deletions cut 7 bases from V and 3 bases from J, with 7 bases between. Germline CDR1 reads SNHLY; CDR2 reads FYNNEI. CDR3 length: 13 residues. CDR3 residues: CASIASGANVLTF. The CDR3, as DNA: TGTGCCAGCATTGCTAGTGGGGCCAACGTCCTGACTTTC. The whole variable domain, remainder taken from reference TRBV2 and TRBJ2-6, is EPEVTQTPSHQVTQMGQEVILRCVPISNHLYFYWYRQILGQKVEFLVSFYNNEISEKSEIFDDQFSVERPDGSNFTLKIRSTKLEDSAMYFCASIASGANVLTFGAGSRLTVL.

The chain recombines TRBV28 with TRBJ2-5; D tentatively reads TRBD1 or TRBD2 (5 bases each). CDR3 size: 13 residues. The ends were cut back, 1 base at V and 5 bases at J, with 8 bases in the middle. Germline values: CDR1 MDHEN, CDR2 SYDVKM. The CDR3 sequence is CASSLLGEETQYF. The CDR3 DNA reads TGTGCCAGCAGTTTATTGGGGGAGGAGACCCAGTACTTC.

The V call is TRBV28, the J call TRBJ2-2; D tentatively reads TRBD1 or TRBD2 (5 bases each). Germline CDR1 reads MDHEN; CDR2 reads SYDVKM. The V gene lost 5 bases and the J gene lost 5 bases, with 18 bases spanning the gap. The CDR3 totals 16 residues. As DNA, the CDR3 is TGTGCCAGCAGTCCTCCCGGGAAGGGGCGGACCGGGGAGCTGTTTTTT. Protein sequence: CASSPPGKGRTGELFF.

This CDR3 reads CASSSSSGRVTDTQYF. CDR3 DNA: TGTGCCAGCAGTTCCTCTAGCGGGAGGGTCACAGATACGCAGTATTTT. The V and J genes are TRBV6-5 and TRBJ2-3; 12 bases are shared with TRBD2. V was pared by 4 bases and J by 2 bases, with 4 bases of the junction left unmatched. CDR3 length equals 16 residues. The V gene's germline CDR1 is MNHEY and CDR2 SVGAGI.

The V and J genes are TRBV7-9 and TRBJ2-7; D call uncertain. The CDR3 contains 12 residues. V dropped 4 bases and J dropped 3 bases, with 7 bases sitting between them. Germline CDR1 reads SEHNR; CDR2 reads FQNEAQ (reference sequence). This chain's CDR3 is CASSSNDYEQYF. As DNA, the CDR3 is TGTGCCAGCAGCTCGAATGACTACGAGCAGTACTTC.

The chain combines TRBV28 with TRBJ2-4; D possibly corresponds to TRBD2 (5 bases). This CDR3 has 16 residues. V shed 6 bases and J shed 0 bases, with 15 bases lying between them. Germline CDR1 MDHEN, CDR2 SYDVKM. The CDR3 sequence is CASSPLGNIAKNIQYF. CDR3 in DNA: TGTGCCAGCAGCCCGCTCGGGAATATAGCCAAAAACATTCAGTACTTC. The full variable domain, completed using reference TRBV28 and TRBJ2-4, is DVKVTQSSRYLVKRTGEKVFLECVQDMDHENMFWYRQDPGLGLRLIYFSYDVKMKEKGDIPEGYSVSREKKERFSLILESASTNQTSMYLCASSPLGNIAKNIQYFGAGTRLSVL.

The rearrangement joins TRBV11-3 to TRBJ2-5; perhaps TRBD2 as D (6 bases). CDR1 SGHNT and CDR2 YENEEA come from the germline V gene. CDR3 length: 13 residues. V lost 5 bases, J lost 5 bases, and 12 bases lay in between. The CDR3 protein is CASSAGRRETQYF. The CDR3 DNA reads as TGTGCCAGCAGCGCAGGGAGGAGGGAGACCCAGTACTTC.

The chain links TRBV19 to TRBJ2-6; 7 bases fit TRBD2. Unmatched junction bases numbered 5, after V lost 3 bases and J lost 0 bases. Germline CDR1 is LNHDA and CDR2 is SQIVND (reference sequence). This CDR3 is 17 amino acids long. CDR3 nucleotides: TGTGCCAGTAGTATTCTCCCTAGCGGCTCTGGGGCCAACGTCCTGACTTTC. As protein: CASSILPSGSGANVLTF.